This T cell receptor beta chain was captured by sequencing in a study of cytomegalovirus exposure and HLA in healthy donors. Looked up from germline, CDR1 is LGHNA and CDR2 is YSLEER. Germline trimming cut 0 bases from V and 1 base from J; bases unmatched to any gene: 9. The CDR3 loop spans 18 amino acids. 13 Jbeta primers and 60 Vbeta primers were used for the PCR. Clones were sequenced by immunoSEQ multiplex PCR, and TCRdb holds only the in-frame ones, with some missing. The repertoire holds tens of thousands of clones, with more than 75% as singletons. The clonotype originates from a male donor in good health and CMV-seropositive. The rearrangement links TRBV4-3 to TRBJ2-3; 8 bases fit TRBD2. Sequencing was carried out using PBMCs. CDR3 DNA: TGCGCCAGCAGCCAAGATGGTCGTAGCGGGGAAGGCACAGATACGCAGTATTTT. This gives the protein CASSQDGRSGEGTDTQYF.